Sequencing of this TCR beta chain was carried out in a study of technical replicates of blood from several donors (dated by TCRdb to about 2017). The library was built by means of the immunoSEQ multiplex PCR assay. Imported from immuneACCESS, the table was reduced by TCRdb to in-frame sequences with V and J called. These copies leave out some clones; in studies compared against another copy, an unresolved V gene accounts for under half, and the cause of the remainder is not known. The sample profile shows 70,000 to 75,000 clones; around 93% of them were found once. The top ten clonotypes cover roughly 0.24% of the sample. As regards this clone: Its cognate antigen has yet to be identified. No much larger clone exists at a distance of one base, and base qualities are not known.

The germline V gene specifies SGHTA as CDR1 and FQGNSA as CDR2. From cysteine to phenylalanine, the CDR3 is 15 amino acids long. Only CDR3 DNA remains: 45 bases, in frame from the first base. V gives up 3 bases and J gives up 3 bases, and the segment between their germline ends measures 15 bases. Sequenced sample: T cells isolated from PBMCs. The chain is assembled from TRBV7-2 and TRBJ2-7, with TRBD1 perhaps the D gene, on 6 matching bases. This TCR came from a human donor in good health. The CDR3 amino acid sequence is: CASSFETGSFYEQYF. The DNA sequence is TGTGCCAGCAGCTTTGAGACAGGATCATTCTACGAGCAGTACTTC. Full variable domain (CDR3 extended with the reference TRBV7-2 and TRBJ2-7 proteins): GAGVSQSPSNKVTEKGKDVELRCDPISGHTALYWYRQSLGQGLEFLIYFQGNSAPDKSGLPSDRFSAERTGGSVSTLTIQRTQQEDSAVYLCASSFETGSFYEQYFGPGTRLTVT.